These T cell receptor beta chains were read from a single sample in a study of blood T cell repertoires in COVID-19. Only in-frame clones appear in the TCRdb table, and some are missing; sequencing was by immunoSEQ multiplex PCR. The table has about 200,000 clones, 65% to 85% seen once; the top ten hold 27%. Specimen: peripheral blood. These TCRs come from a man aged 40-55 years with acute or convalescent COVID-19. CDR3s include the opening cysteine and the closing phenylalanine or tryptophan. The order of the fields is D gene, J gene, clone size, V gene, CDR3 DNA, CDR3 protein. D genes are given only for firm matches. Rows may omit the clone size; those that give it use once, few, many or a size class.

D gene: NA
J gene: TRBJ1-2
clone size: NA
V gene: TRBV19
CDR3 DNA: TGTGCCAGTAGTATAGACCAACTCCTTCCCTACGGCTACACCTTC
CDR3 protein: CASSIDQLLPYGYTF

D gene: TRBD1
J gene: TRBJ1-4
clone size: NA
V gene: TRBV6-5
CDR3 DNA: TGTGCCAGCTGGGATAACAGGGGAAGTGAAAAACTGTTTTTT
CDR3 protein: CASWDNRGSEKLFF

D gene: TRBD1
J gene: TRBJ2-2
clone size: NA
V gene: TRBV7-9
CDR3 DNA: TGTGCCAGCAGCCGACGGGGACAGGTGGGCACCGGGGAGCTGTTTTTT
CDR3 protein: CASSRRGQVGTGELFF

D gene: NA
J gene: TRBJ1-1
clone size: NA
V gene: TRBV6-5
CDR3 DNA: TGTGCCAGCAGTTACCGGCGGATGAACACTGAAGCTTTCTTT
CDR3 protein: CASSYRRMNTEAFF

D gene: TRBD2
J gene: TRBJ2-1
clone size: NA
V gene: TRBV4-2
CDR3 DNA: TGTGCCAGCACCAGGACTAGCGGGAATGAGCAGTTCTTC
CDR3 protein: CASTRTSGNEQFF

D gene: TRBD1
J gene: TRBJ1-4
clone size: few
V gene: TRBV28
CDR3 DNA: TGTGCCAGCAGCATCGGGACAGCCCATGAAAAACTGTTTTTT
CDR3 protein: CASSIGTAHEKLFF

D gene: NA
J gene: TRBJ2-2
clone size: NA
V gene: TRBV9
CDR3 DNA: TGTGCCAGCAGCGTAGCGGGAAACACCGGGGAGCTGTTTTTT
CDR3 protein: CASSVAGNTGELFF

D gene: NA
J gene: TRBJ1-3
clone size: once
V gene: TRBV7-9
CDR3 DNA: TGTGCCAGCAGCTTACAGAGAAACACCATATATTTT
CDR3 protein: CASSLQRNTIYF

D gene: NA
J gene: TRBJ2-1
clone size: NA
V gene: TRBV6-2/TRBV6-3
CDR3 DNA: TGTGCCAGCAGTTACTTATTAAAGCAGGGTGGGTCCTACAATGAGCAGTTCTTC
CDR3 protein: CASSYLLKQGGSYNEQFF

D gene: NA
J gene: TRBJ2-6
clone size: once
V gene: TRBV19
CDR3 DNA: TGTGCCAGTAGTATCTCTGTTTCTGGGGCCAACGTCCTGACTTTC
CDR3 protein: CASSISVSGANVLTF

D gene: NA
J gene: TRBJ2-7
clone size: NA
V gene: TRBV4-1
CDR3 DNA: TGCGCCAGCAGCCAAGAGGAACGACAACCCTACGAGCAGTACTTC
CDR3 protein: CASSQEERQPYEQYF

D gene: TRBD2
J gene: TRBJ2-5
clone size: NA
V gene: TRBV19
CDR3 DNA: TGTGCCAGTAAGAGGACACTAGCGGGAGAGAGGACCCAGTACTTC
CDR3 protein: CASKRTLAGERTQYF

D gene: NA
J gene: TRBJ1-1
clone size: NA
V gene: TRBV5-1
CDR3 DNA: TGCGCCAGCAGCTACAGTCAGAACACTGAAGCTTTCTTT
CDR3 protein: CASSYSQNTEAFF

D gene: TRBD1
J gene: TRBJ1-1
clone size: NA
V gene: TRBV28
CDR3 DNA: TGTGCCAGCAGTGTAAGGCCGGGACAGGGATTTACTGAAGCTTTCTTT
CDR3 protein: CASSVRPGQGFTEAFF

D gene: NA
J gene: TRBJ2-1
clone size: NA
V gene: TRBV27
CDR3 DNA: TGTGCCAGCAGTCGCTTACAGGGCGGCAATGAGCAGTTCTTC
CDR3 protein: CASSRLQGGNEQFF

D gene: TRBD2
J gene: TRBJ2-3
clone size: NA
V gene: TRBV5-4
CDR3 DNA: TGTGCCAGCAGAGACGATCTAGCGGGGGGCACAGATACGCAGTATTTT
CDR3 protein: CASRDDLAGGTDTQYF

D gene: TRBD1
J gene: TRBJ1-4
clone size: NA
V gene: TRBV3-1/TRBV3-2
CDR3 DNA: TGTGCCAGCAGCCGGCAGGGGGCTGGAGAAGAAAAACTGTTTTTT
CDR3 protein: CASSRQGAGEEKLFF

D gene: NA
J gene: TRBJ2-7
clone size: NA
V gene: TRBV6-5
CDR3 DNA: TGTGCCAGCAGTCCCAGAGGCTACGAGCAGTACTTC
CDR3 protein: CASSPRGYEQYF

D gene: TRBD2
J gene: TRBJ2-7
clone size: NA
V gene: TRBV4-1
CDR3 DNA: TGCGCCAGCAGCCAAGACCGGCTAGCGGGAGCCTACGAGCAGTACTTC
CDR3 protein: CASSQDRLAGAYEQYF

D gene: TRBD2
J gene: TRBJ2-3
clone size: few
V gene: TRBV15
CDR3 DNA: TGTGCCACCAGCAGAGGGGGAAGGGCTAGCGGGAGGGCGGATACGCAGTATTTT
CDR3 protein: CATSRGGRASGRADTQYF

D gene: NA
J gene: TRBJ1-1
clone size: NA
V gene: TRBV7-8
CDR3 DNA: TGTGCCAGCAGCGGTGACAGGAACACTGAAGCTTTCTTT
CDR3 protein: CASSGDRNTEAFF

D gene: NA
J gene: TRBJ1-4
clone size: NA
V gene: TRBV3-1/TRBV3-2
CDR3 DNA: TGTGCCAGCAGTCTAGGACAGTACGAAAAACTGTTTTTT
CDR3 protein: CASSLGQYEKLFF

D gene: TRBD2
J gene: TRBJ2-2
clone size: NA
V gene: TRBV10-1
CDR3 DNA: TGCGCCAGCAGTGAGGGACTAGTTACCGGGGAGCTGTTTTTT
CDR3 protein: CASSEGLVTGELFF

D gene: NA
J gene: TRBJ2-1
clone size: NA
V gene: TRBV27
CDR3 DNA: TGTGCCAGCGTCCCCGAGAGCTACAATGAGCAGTTCTTC
CDR3 protein: CASVPESYNEQFF

D gene: NA
J gene: TRBJ2-7
clone size: NA
V gene: TRBV21-1
CDR3 DNA: TGTGCCAGCAGCAAAGCGGGAGGGCGCCAGCAGTACTTC
CDR3 protein: CASSKAGGRQQYF